One TCR beta chain is described in this entry. Participants' own reports of clinical history determined their cohort assignment. The authors' processing: From reference gene primer amplification, estimates of nucleated cell counts were derived. The protocol was immunoSEQ multiplex PCR, while the TCRdb copy is restricted to in-frame clones and leaves out a portion. D and trimming were read from the DNA, whereas the V and J calls and clone size are those reported in that table. The table includes roughly 200,000 clones, 89% detected once. Looked up from germline, CDR1 is SGHDN and CDR2 is FVKESK. The ends were cut back, 2 bases at V and 3 bases at J, with 10 bases in the middle. The CDR3 extends over 14 amino acids. This sample is part of a study of blood T cell repertoires in COVID-19. Study background: There were acute and convalescent COVID-19 samples, and they came from the United States, Italy and Spain.

This sequence joins TRBV14 and TRBJ1-2, with a tentative D call TRBD1 (5 bases). This receptor was obtained from a woman aged 25 to 39 with acute COVID-19. The sample consisted of PBMCs or T cells enriched from blood (not recorded which). The CDR3 here is CASSQPDSYYGYTF. DNA of the CDR3: TGTGCCAGCAGCCAACCCGACAGCTACTATGGCTACACCTTC.